Each of the 18 T cell receptor beta chains below was sequenced from the same sample in a study of shared clonotypes between healthy human individuals. Method: immunoSEQ multiplex PCR; TCRdb's copy keeps in-frame clones and lacks some. The sample shows a few million clones, more than 85% of them seen only once. The sequencing sample was made of naive CD4+ T cells from PBMCs. As to subset: CD45RA+ positively selected. These receptors originate from a man between 18 and 35 years old in good health. Some clones in this sample may be carry-over from other donors' samples.

The J gene is TRBJ2-7, the V gene TRBV7-8; TRBD2 might be the D (5 bases). The CDR3 has 16 residues. CDR1 and CDR2 (germline): SGHVS, FQNEAQ. Trimming removed 0 bases from V and 3 bases from J, with 15 bases in between. The CDR3 loop is CASSLAPQRANYEQYF. The CDR3 nucleotides are TGTGCCAGCAGCTTAGCGCCACAGAGGGCGAACTACGAGCAGTACTTC.

V and J are TRBV7-9 and TRBJ2-7; D not resolved. Trimming shortened V by 5 bases and J by 6 bases, and 11 bases separated the two germline ends. CDR1 SEHNR and CDR2 FQNEAQ come from the germline V gene (reference sequence). CDR3 length: 12 residues. CDR3 DNA: TGTGCCAGCAGCCCACCCCTTAGCGAGCAGTACTTC. It is translated as CASSPPLSEQYF.

The chain recombines TRBV9 with TRBJ2-6; 8 positions agree with TRBD2. Trimming at V came to 3 bases and at J to 16 bases, leaving 6 bases not matched to a gene. The CDR3 totals 12 residues. The V gene's germline CDR1 is SGDLS and CDR2 YYNGEE. The CDR3 DNA reads TGTGCCAGCAGCGAGCCCCCGGGAGGGCTGACTTTC. This gives the protein CASSEPPGGLTF.

Details on this clone: Different DNA sequences within this sample yield the same CDR3. The chain couples TRBV11-3 to TRBJ2-2; TRBD2 aligns across 8 bases. Germline assignment: CDR1 SGHNT and CDR2 YENEEA. V lost 6 bases and J lost 2; bases outside the gene matches: 5. This CDR3 contains 15 residues. The CDR3 DNA reads TGTGCCAGCAGTTCCAGCGGGAGCAACACCGGGGAGCTGTTTTTT. Translating it yields CASSSSGSNTGELFF.

The V call is TRBV5-1, the J call TRBJ2-1; possibly TRBD2 for D (6 bases). This CDR3 is 16 amino acids long. The V gene's germline CDR1 is SGHRS and CDR2 YFSETQ. Trimming pared 4 bases from V and 2 bases from J, leaving 16 bases between. The DNA for the CDR3 is TGCGCCAGCAGCACGGCGGGACCCGGCCCCTACAATGAGCAGTTCTTC. Translation: CASSTAGPGPYNEQFF.

The chain links TRBV5-4 to TRBJ2-4; 7 bases are a match to TRBD1. V shed 3 bases and J 1 base; nucleotides not matched to a gene: 7. This CDR3 is built from 16 residues. Germline-derived CDR1 and CDR2 are SGHNT and YYREEE (reference sequence). CDR3 sequence: CASSSGGSMAKNIQYF. As DNA, the CDR3 is TGTGCCAGCAGCTCAGGGGGATCTATGGCCAAAAACATTCAGTACTTC.

This chain connects TRBV5-1 to TRBJ1-2; unclear D gene. Germline V gene sequence: CDR1 SGHRS, CDR2 YFSETQ. The CDR3 totals 14 residues. The germline V and J ends were trimmed by 3 bases and 8 bases, with 17 bases remaining between them. The CDR3 bases are TGCGCCAGCAGCTCTACCCCCGCCTTCCAGGGCTACACCTTC. As protein: CASSSTPAFQGYTF.

This chain joins TRBV5-1 and TRBJ1-3; possible D gene TRBD1, 6 bases. The V gene lost 3 bases and the J gene lost 0 bases, with 16 bases spanning the gap. Germline CDR1 is SGHRS and CDR2 is YFSETQ. This CDR3 is 17 amino acids long. The CDR3 loop reads CASSSSTGKGSGNTIYF. Here the CDR3 DNA reads TGCGCCAGCAGCTCATCAACAGGGAAGGGCTCTGGAAACACCATATATTTT.

CDR3 amino acids: CASSRAGPTNEQFF. The CDR3, as DNA: TGTGCCAGCAGCCGAGCGGGACCGACCAATGAGCAGTTCTTC. The chain recombines TRBV4-2 with TRBJ2-1; 7 bases agree with TRBD2. The CDR3 contains 14 residues. With 4 bases clipped from V and 6 bases from J, the junction kept 6 bases outside the gene matches. Germline assignment: CDR1 LGHNA and CDR2 YNFKEQ.

The CDR3 reads CASRPRSNTEAFF. The DNA for the CDR3 is TGTGCCAGCAGACCTAGAAGTAACACTGAAGCTTTCTTT. The V and J genes are TRBV7-2 and TRBJ1-1; D unclear. The CDR3 covers 13 residues. The V gene's germline CDR1 is SGHTA and CDR2 FQGNSA. Deletions cut 6 bases from V and 2 bases from J, with 10 bases between.

The V call is TRBV18, the J call TRBJ2-7, with D maybe TRBD1 (6 bases). Germline V lookup: CDR1 KGHSH, CDR2 LQKENI. Between the trimmed V and J ends, which lost 5 bases and 6 bases, there was a span of 23 bases. The CDR3 covers 16 residues. The CDR3 region is CASSGKTGTFNFEQYF. CDR3 nucleotides: TGTGCCAGCTCAGGGAAGACAGGAACGTTTAACTTCGAGCAGTACTTC.

This rearrangement joins TRBV19 to TRBJ2-2; 13 nucleotides align to TRBD2. The CDR3 is 17 amino acids. V dropped 3 bases and J dropped 3; count of bases not matched to a gene: 4. The germline CDR1 and CDR2 sequences are LNHDA and SQIVND (reference sequence). The chain's CDR3 is CASSMGLAGYYTGELFF. In DNA, the CDR3 is TGTGCCAGTAGTATGGGACTAGCGGGATACTACACCGGGGAGCTGTTTTTT. Based on the CDR3 plus reference TRBV19 and TRBJ2-2, the full variable domain is DGGITQSPKYLFRKEGQNVTLSCEQNLNHDAMYWYRQDPGQGLRLIYYSQIVNDFQKGDIAEGYSVSREKKESFPLTVTSAQKNPTAFYLCASSMGLAGYYTGELFFGEGSRLTVL.

V usage is TRBV6-5 and J usage is TRBJ2-7; no reliable D call. Deletions cut 7 bases from V and 0 bases from J, with 10 bases between. This CDR3 comprises 13 residues. Germline V gene sequence: CDR1 MNHEY, CDR2 SVGAGI. The CDR3 is CASTEPGSYEQYF. CDR3 DNA: TGTGCCAGCACCGAGCCGGGCTCCTACGAGCAGTACTTC.

J is TRBJ1-6 and V is TRBV4-3; D call uncertain. Trimming removed 6 bases at V and 9 bases at J, with 12 bases between. Germline V gene lookup returns CDR1 LGHNA and CDR2 YSLEER. CDR3 length equals 13 residues. CDR3 sequence: CASRQLGVSPLHF. The CDR3 region has the DNA TGCGCCAGCAGACAACTCGGGGTTTCACCCCTCCACTTT.

The genes are TRBV5-4 and TRBJ2-1; possibly TRBD2 for D (6 bases). Trimming left V 0 bases short and J 7 bases short, with 11 bases between. The germline V gene has CDR1 SGHNT and CDR2 YYREEE (reference sequence). This CDR3 comprises 14 residues. The CDR3 spells CASSLGAGRNEQFF. The CDR3, as DNA: TGTGCCAGCAGCTTGGGGGCGGGACGGAATGAGCAGTTCTTC.

The V and J genes are TRBV5-6 and TRBJ2-7; 8 bases are shared with TRBD1. CDR1 SGHDT and CDR2 YYEEEE come from the germline V gene. The CDR3 is 15 amino acids. After removal of 0 bases from V and 5 bases from J, the junction contained 7 bases not matched to a gene. The CDR3 DNA reads TGTGCCAGCAGCTTGGGGCCGGGACAGGTCAACGAGCAGTACTTC. Amino acids: CASSLGPGQVNEQYF.

V usage is TRBV9 and J usage is TRBJ2-1, with TRBD1 matching 9 bases. This CDR3 spans 15 amino acids. Germline values: CDR1 SGDLS, CDR2 YYNGEE. Unmatched junction bases numbered 2, after V lost 0 bases and J lost 4 bases. The chain's CDR3 is CASSVETGGYNEQFF. DNA of the CDR3: TGTGCCAGCAGCGTAGAGACAGGGGGGTACAATGAGCAGTTCTTC.

The chain combines TRBV9 with TRBJ2-3, with D perhaps TRBD1 (5 bases). The CDR3 spans 14 residues. In germline, CDR1 is SGDLS, CDR2 YYNGEE. Trimming left V 6 bases short and J 6 bases short, with 17 bases between. CDR3 sequence: CASTPVGRRDTQYF. CDR3 sequence (DNA): TGTGCCAGCACCCCCGTGGGGCGCCGGGATACGCAGTATTTT.